This entry concerns a single TCR beta chain. Its antigen is still unknown. The record originates from a study of OX40 agonist ivuxolimab in advanced cancers. Turning to the study itself: With ivuxolimab, an agonistic anti-OX40 (CD134) antibody, patients were treated.

Study-level findings and limits: CD8+ T cells showed, on average, more clonal expansion than CD4+ cells.

Sequencing was performed with immunoSEQ multiplex PCR; in TCRdb, only in-frame clones are kept and a portion is missing. Found here are approximately 61,000 clones, nearly 90% of them singletons; the top ten hold approximately 0.33%. CDR1 is SGHRS and CDR2 is YFSETQ in the germline V gene. The V end lost 0 bases, the J end lost 0 bases, and 9 bases lay between the germline ends. The CDR3 loop spans 16 amino acids. The clonotype comes from an adult with an advanced solid tumor such as melanoma, head and neck, liver or kidney cancer. The sequences come from CD4+ or CD8+ T cells sorted from blood, collected in a trial of the OX40 agonist ivuxolimab. This rearrangement joins TRBV5-1 to TRBJ2-2; D gene uncertain. The CDR3 DNA sequence: TGCGCCAGCAGCTTGGAGGCTCGGGCGAACACCGGGGAGCTGTTTTTT. This gives the protein CASSLEARANTGELFF.